A selection of T cell receptor beta chains follows, all from one sample in a study of cytomegalovirus exposure and HLA in healthy donors. Sequencing used immunoSEQ multiplex PCR; TCRdb keeps in-frame clones, though not all of them. Found here are over 150,000 clones, about 80% of them singletons; the top ten hold around 2.8%. The sequenced sample consisted of PBMCs. The receptors here all came from a woman aged 18-30 years in good health and CMV-seropositive. Each CDR3 is given with its conserved first and last residue.

V gene,J gene,CDR3 length,CDR3 protein
TRBV5-1,TRBJ2-5,14,CASREQGMQETQYF
TRBV27,TRBJ1-4,17,CASSLGGQGGTNEKLFF
TRBV28,TRBJ2-2,11,CAGGATGELFF
TRBV5-5,TRBJ2-1,14,CASSPGDLANEQFF
TRBV10-3,TRBJ1-1,14,CAIRRDLNTEEAFF
TRBV19,TRBJ1-2,11,CASGLTYGYTF
TRBV4-2,TRBJ2-1,16,CASSQESGDGGNEQFF
TRBV23-1,TRBJ2-3,14,CASGTSALTDTQYF
TRBV10-3,TRBJ1-6,15,CAIKDKGPYNSPLHF
TRBV2,TRBJ1-2,15,CASQRTGGREYGYTF
TRBV7-8,TRBJ2-7,14,CASSVPGGTYEQYF
TRBV29-1,TRBJ2-7,15,CSVEDGQGALSEQYF
TRBV6-1,TRBJ2-6,15,CASSEEGAGANVLTF
TRBV7-9,TRBJ2-7,13,CASSSGGADEQYF
TRBV19,TRBJ2-6,16,CASSIETGAGANVLTF
TRBV21-1,TRBJ1-2,19,CASSKESETGGESNYGYTF
TRBV2,TRBJ2-3,15,CASSSSRGGPDTQYF
TRBV11-2,TRBJ1-1,15,CASSHSGQGLTEAFF
TRBV6-1,TRBJ2-5,15,CASSLGGAIFETQYF
TRBV5-3,TRBJ2-7,12,CARSQRGSEQYF
TRBV2,TRBJ2-3,12,CASSDGTDTQYF
TRBV7-6,TRBJ2-7,17,CASSPAGTSGGAGEQYF
TRBV29-1,TRBJ1-2,13,CSVPLAGGGGYTF
TRBV12-1,TRBJ2-3,15,CASSFPGTGADTQYF
TRBV18,TRBJ1-4,15,CASSPPTVASEKLFF
TRBV10-1,TRBJ2-1,14,CASSGSSSVGEQFF
TRBV4-3,TRBJ1-6,16,CASSHLRMTGGYPLHF
TRBV5-4,TRBJ2-7,12,CASSLAPNEQYF
TRBV6-1,TRBJ2-7,17,CASSEFHIEGSSYEQYF
TRBV5-4,TRBJ2-3,15,CASSLETGLGNTQYF
TRBV18,TRBJ2-3,16,CASSPPAGGITDTQYF
TRBV9,TRBJ1-2,14,CASSEQGAQYGYTF
TRBV5-1,TRBJ2-3,13,CASSFYATDTQYF
TRBV11-3,TRBJ1-1,8,CASLEAFF